The 18 T cell receptor beta chains reported below all come from one sample, sequenced in a study of blood T cell repertoires in COVID-19. The assay was immunoSEQ multiplex PCR, and TCRdb's table has in-frame clones only and misses some. The sample lists approximately 72,000 clones, roughly nine tenths occurring once. The sequenced sample was peripheral blood. The receptors derive from a man in his fifties or sixties with acute or convalescent COVID-19.

V is TRBV5-1 and J is TRBJ1-1, with D unresolved. Trimming took off 1 base at V and 1 base at J, with 5 bases between the two ends. CDR3 length equals 13 residues. In germline, CDR1 is SGHRS, CDR2 YFSETQ. The CDR3 reads CASSLSPNTEAFF. CDR3 DNA sequence: TGCGCCAGCAGCTTGTCTCCGAACACTGAAGCTTTCTTT.

V is TRBV18 and J is TRBJ2-3, with D perhaps TRBD1 (5 bases). The CDR3 has 19 residues. CDR1 is KGHSH and CDR2 is LQKENI in the germline V gene. V was cut by 2 bases and J by 0 bases, with 21 bases left in between. CDR3 residues: CASSPRKGRLITSTDTQYF. CDR3 coding DNA: TGTGCCAGCTCACCAAGGAAGGGGCGCCTAATCACTAGCACAGATACGCAGTATTTT. The full variable domain, with the rest looked up from reference TRBV18 and TRBJ2-3, is NAGVMQNPRHLVRRRGQEARLRCSPMKGHSHVYWYRQLPEEGLKFMVYLQKENIIDESGMPKERFSAEFPKEGPSILRIQQVVRGDSAAYFCASSPRKGRLITSTDTQYFGPGTRLTVL.

The chain combines TRBV11-2 with TRBJ1-1; D gene uncertain. Between the trimmed V and J ends, which lost 0 bases and 3 bases, there was a span of 8 bases. The germline CDR1 and CDR2 sequences are SGHAT and FQNNGV. The CDR3 covers 14 residues. CDR3 nucleotides: TGTGCCAGCAGCTTAGATTTGTTCGACACTGAAGCTTTCTTT. Translation: CASSLDLFDTEAFF. Full variable domain (remainder filled in from reference TRBV11-2 and TRBJ1-1): EAGVAQSPRYKIIEKRQSVAFWCNPISGHATLYWYQQILGQGPKLLIQFQNNGVVDDSQLPKDRFSAERLKGVDSTLKIQPAKLEDSAVYLCASSLDLFDTEAFFGQGTRLTVV.

This clone was detected once. This sample includes further DNA sequences coding for the same CDR3. The CDR3 coding sequence is TGTGCCAGCAGCTTAGGGGGTGAAGCTTTCTTT. Its translation is CASSLGGEAFF. The chain is built from TRBV5-6 and TRBJ1-1; D possibly corresponds to TRBD1 (6 bases). Per the germline V gene, CDR1 is SGHDT and CDR2 is YYEEEE. The CDR3 contains 11 residues. With 2 bases removed from V and 7 bases from J, the gap between germline ends came to 6 bases.

CDR3 sequence reads: CASSSAGLYGYTF. CDR3 in DNA: TGTGCCAGCAGTTCGGCCGGACTCTATGGCTACACCTTC. The gene calls are TRBV6-2 or TRBV6-3 and TRBJ1-2; D not resolved. This CDR3 is built from 13 residues. V shed 4 bases and J shed 4 bases, with 10 bases lying between them. The germline V gene has CDR1 MNHEY and CDR2 SVGEGT.

The V call is TRBV5-1, the J call TRBJ2-3; 7 positions agree with TRBD1. Germline V lookup: CDR1 SGHRS, CDR2 YFSETQ. The length of the CDR3 is 15 residues. V was clipped by 2 bases and J by 2 bases; unmatched bases: 5. For the CDR3, the DNA is TGCGCCAGCAGCTTAACAGGGGTCCTCACAGATACGCAGTATTTT. It translates to CASSLTGVLTDTQYF.

This clone has a single count. This sequence joins TRBV5-1 and TRBJ1-1; TRBD1 aligns across 7 bases. Germline V gene data show CDR1 as SGHRS and CDR2 as YFSETQ. Unmatched junction bases numbered 13, after V lost 4 bases and J lost 7 bases. This CDR3 is 15 amino acids long. CDR3 loop: CASSLTIPGQSEAFF. The CDR3 nucleotides are TGCGCCAGCAGCCTGACGATTCCGGGACAGAGTGAAGCTTTCTTT.

This chain connects TRBV18 to TRBJ1-1; possibly TRBD1 for D (5 bases). Per the germline V gene, CDR1 is KGHSH and CDR2 is LQKENI. This CDR3 spans 16 amino acids. V dropped 4 bases and J dropped 2 bases, with 17 bases sitting between them. The CDR3, as DNA: TGTGCCAGCTCACAATCACGCGGGGCAGCTAACACTGAAGCTTTCTTT. Its translation is CASSQSRGAANTEAFF.

The genes are TRBV6-2 or TRBV6-3 and TRBJ1-2; unclear D gene. Germline CDR1 is MNHEY and CDR2 is SVGEGT. V lost 4 bases, J lost 2 bases, and 23 bases lay in between. This CDR3 has 18 amino acids. DNA for the CDR3: TGTGCCAGCAGTTCCATCATCCCGGACCGGGAGTCCAACTATGGCTACACCTTC. The encoded protein is CASSSIIPDRESNYGYTF.

The CDR3 DNA reads as TGTGCCAGCAACCTGGGAGGGGGACTTACCTTCAAGAGCTCCTACGAGCAGTACTTC. It encodes CASNLGGGLTFKSSYEQYF. The chain couples TRBV5-5 to TRBJ2-7; weak D call: TRBD2 (7 bases). The CDR3 sequence is 19 residues long. Trimming left V 6 bases short and J 0 bases short, with 28 bases between. Germline CDR1 is SGHKS and CDR2 is YYEKEE (reference sequence).

Here the CDR3 DNA reads TGTGCCAGCAGCATCCCTAGGGATACGCAGTATTTT. Its protein product is CASSIPRDTQYF. The rearrangement joins TRBV7-9 to TRBJ2-3; no clear D. Per the germline V gene, CDR1 is SEHNR and CDR2 is FQNEAQ (reference sequence). The V end lost 5 bases, the J end lost 6 bases, and 9 bases lay between the germline ends. This CDR3 spans 12 amino acids. Full variable domain (remainder filled in from reference TRBV7-9 and TRBJ2-3): DTGVSQNPRHKITKRGQNVTFRCDPISEHNRLYWYRQTLGQGPEFLTYFQNEAQLEKSRLLSDRFSAERPKGSFSTLEIQRTEQGDSAMYLCASSIPRDTQYFGPGTRLTVL.

The chain employs TRBV6-6 and TRBJ2-1; TRBD1 agrees at 9 bases. The ends lost 7 bases at V and 2 bases at J; junction bases unmatched: 6. This CDR3 has 15 residues. Germline V CDR1 and CDR2: MNHNY, SVGAGI (reference sequence). The CDR3 spells CASNIQGAAYNEQFF. In nucleotides, the CDR3 is TGTGCCAGCAACATACAGGGGGCGGCCTACAATGAGCAGTTCTTC.

The V call is TRBV29-1, the J call TRBJ1-1; no definite D call. CDR1 and CDR2 (germline): SQVTM, ANQGSEA. The length of the CDR3 is 11 residues. V gave up 7 bases and J gave up 1 base, with 7 bases separating them. The CDR3 nucleotides are TGCAGCGGAGGTTGGAACACTGAAGCTTTCTTT. Protein sequence: CSGGWNTEAFF.

The J gene is TRBJ2-1, the V gene TRBV2, with TRBD1 as a possible D gene (5 bases). Trimming stripped 11 bases from V and 4 bases from J, with 21 bases between. Per germline, CDR1 SNHLY and CDR2 FYNNEI. The CDR3 runs 15 residues. CDR3 loop: CACFLWGGEYNEQFF. The CDR3 DNA reads TGTGCCTGTTTTCTCTGGGGCGGAGAGTACAATGAGCAGTTCTTC. Based on the CDR3 plus reference TRBV2 and TRBJ2-1, the full variable domain is EPEVTQTPSHQVTQMGQEVILRCVPISNHLYFYWYRQILGQKVEFLVSFYNNEISEKSEIFDDQFSVERPDGSNFTLKIRSTKLEDSAMYFCACFLWGGEYNEQFFGPGTRLTVL.

The chain combines TRBV19 with TRBJ1-1; D may be TRBD1 (5 bases). Germline CDR1 and CDR2: LNHDA and SQIVND (reference sequence). Deletions cut 9 bases from V and 0 bases from J, with 20 bases between. This CDR3 region has 16 residues. For the CDR3, the DNA is TGTGCCAGCCGTCCGGGGGGGTATCGGGTGAACACTGAAGCTTTCTTT. Its translation: CASRPGGYRVNTEAFF.

In its sample, this clone was seen a few times. The CDR3 is CASSSTASGNTIYF. CDR3 nucleotide sequence: TGTGCCAGCAGTTCTACCGCCTCTGGAAACACCATATATTTT. V and J are TRBV2 and TRBJ1-3; D unresolved. CDR1 SNHLY and CDR2 FYNNEI come from the germline V gene. V was shortened by 5 bases and J by 0 bases, with 8 bases between the two germline ends. This CDR3 spans 14 amino acids.

The chain couples TRBV5-5 to TRBJ1-1; the D gene is possibly TRBD1 (6 bases). Germline V gives CDR1 SGHKS, CDR2 YYEKEE (reference sequence). V gave up 1 base and J gave up 4 bases, with 14 bases separating them. The CDR3 is 15 amino acids. The CDR3 region has the DNA TGTGCCAGCAGCTTGCAGGCGGACAGCTCCACTGAAGCTTTCTTT. Residues: CASSLQADSSTEAFF.

This clone showed up just a few times. V usage is TRBV3-1 (or the pseudogene TRBV3-2) and J usage is TRBJ2-3; D uncertain. The CDR3 loop spans 15 amino acids. The V end was cut by 1 base, the J end by 0 bases, with 8 bases between. Per the germline V gene, CDR1 is LGHDT and CDR2 is YNNKEL (reference sequence). CDR3 sequence reads: CASSQVTASTDTQYF. DNA of the CDR3: TGTGCCAGCAGCCAAGTAACAGCCAGCACAGATACGCAGTATTTT.